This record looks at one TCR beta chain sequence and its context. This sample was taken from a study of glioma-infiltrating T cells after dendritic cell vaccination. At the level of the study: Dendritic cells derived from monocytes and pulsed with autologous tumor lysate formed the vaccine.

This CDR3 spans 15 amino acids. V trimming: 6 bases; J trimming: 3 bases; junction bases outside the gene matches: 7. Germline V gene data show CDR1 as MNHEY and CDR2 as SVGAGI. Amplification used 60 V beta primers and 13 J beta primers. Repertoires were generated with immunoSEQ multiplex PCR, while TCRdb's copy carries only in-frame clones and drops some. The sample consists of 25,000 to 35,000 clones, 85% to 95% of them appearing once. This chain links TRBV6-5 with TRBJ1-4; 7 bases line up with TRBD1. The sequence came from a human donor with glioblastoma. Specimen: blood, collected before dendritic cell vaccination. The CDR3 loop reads CASSRDRAANEKLFF. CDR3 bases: TGTGCCAGCAGCCGAGACAGGGCTGCTAATGAAAAACTGTTTTTT.